This entry is about one T cell receptor (beta chain). Its antigen is unknown. With iRepertoire HTBI primers and Arm-PCR of CDR3 regions, TCR beta libraries were built. Using its own MiXCR run on the multiplex PCR reads, TCRdb lists one record per CDR3 protein. The sample has over 450,000 distinct CDR3 sequences; about a fifth are singletons. The data belong to a study of regulatory T cells in long-lasting Graves disease. Study conclusions and caveats: There were preferences for TRBV28, TRBJ1-2 and TRBJ2-5 in persistent disease.

Time point described: persistent/refractory GD, antithyroid drugs over 5 years with positive TRAb. RNA isolated from PBMCs was used to make the TCR library. Germline values: CDR1 ENHRY, CDR2 SYGVKD. This CDR3 comprises 13 residues. V was clipped by 10 bases and J by 8 bases, with 18 bases between them. The chain combines TRBV10-3 with TRBJ2-4; D possibly matches TRBD1 or TRBD2 (5 bases each). This TCR came from a female donor with Graves disease. Here the sequenced sample was peripheral blood mononuclear cells (PBMCs), taken when the disease was refractory, from a patient treated with antithyroid drugs. CDR3 coding DNA: TGTGCCACGGAACGTCCCGGGACCCACATTCAGTACTTC. This codes for CATERPGTHIQYF.